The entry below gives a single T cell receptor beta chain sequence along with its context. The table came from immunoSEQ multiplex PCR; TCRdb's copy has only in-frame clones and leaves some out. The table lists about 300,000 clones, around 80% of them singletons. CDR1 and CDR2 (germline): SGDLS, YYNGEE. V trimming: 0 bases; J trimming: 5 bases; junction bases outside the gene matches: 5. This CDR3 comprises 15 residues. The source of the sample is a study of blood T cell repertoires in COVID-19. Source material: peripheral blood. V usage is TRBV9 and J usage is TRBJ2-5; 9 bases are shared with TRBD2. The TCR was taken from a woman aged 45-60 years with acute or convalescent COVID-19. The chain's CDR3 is CASSVGAGGRETQYF. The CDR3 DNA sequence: TGTGCCAGCAGCGTAGGAGCGGGAGGAAGGGAGACCCAGTACTTC. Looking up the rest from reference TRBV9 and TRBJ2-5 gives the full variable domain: DSGVTQTPKHLITATGQRVTLRCSPRSGDLSVYWYQQSLDQGLQFLIQYYNGEERAKGNILERFSAQQFPDLHSELNLSSLELGDSALYFCASSVGAGGRETQYFGPGTRLLVL.